These 18 T cell receptor beta chains were all obtained from the same sample, sequenced in a study of CD8+ T cells in alopecia areata. Regarding treatment: oral pan-JAK inhibitor, 5-10 mg twice daily. RNA, once extracted, was reverse transcribed into cDNA for use as the sequencing template. Method: immunoSEQ multiplex PCR; TCRdb's copy keeps in-frame clones and lacks some. The sample has around 300,000 clones; around three fifths are singletons. The sequenced sample was CD4+ T cells sorted from blood, obtained at week 52, from a patient treated with tofacitinib. Every receptor here comes from a human donor with alopecia areata.

The table lists this clone with a few counts. This rearrangement joins TRBV29-1 to TRBJ2-1; perhaps TRBD2 as D (6 bases). In germline, CDR1 is SQVTM, CDR2 ANQGSEA. The CDR3 has 12 residues. Trimming stripped 1 base from V and 6 bases from J, with 7 bases between. CDR3 nucleotides: TGCAGCGTTGAAGGGAGGGCCAATGAGCAGTTCTTC. Translated, it gives CSVEGRANEQFF.

The chain uses TRBV29-1 and TRBJ2-4, with D tentatively TRBD2 (6 bases). The CDR3 consists of 14 residues. Trimming cost V 4 bases and J 0 bases, with 10 bases left between them. The germline gives CDR1 SQVTM, CDR2 ANQGSEA. The CDR3 loop is CSVGGELAKNIQYF. CDR3 coding DNA: TGCAGCGTTGGGGGGGAGTTAGCCAAAAACATTCAGTACTTC.

This clone was seen repeatedly, ten times or more. The genes are TRBV11-2 and TRBJ2-3; TRBD2 matches at 7 bases. V gave up 3 bases and J gave up 4 bases; unmatched junction bases: 1. The CDR3 spans 13 residues. Germline values: CDR1 SGHAT, CDR2 FQNNGV. The CDR3, as DNA: TGTGCCAGCAGCTTTGGGGGGGCAGATACGCAGTATTTT. Amino acid sequence: CASSFGGADTQYF. The whole variable domain, remainder taken from reference TRBV11-2 and TRBJ2-3, is EAGVAQSPRYKIIEKRQSVAFWCNPISGHATLYWYQQILGQGPKLLIQFQNNGVVDDSQLPKDRFSAERLKGVDSTLKIQPAKLEDSAVYLCASSFGGADTQYFGPGTRLTVL.

V gene TRBV29-1 combines with J gene TRBJ2-5; 8 bases line up with TRBD2. The germline gives CDR1 SQVTM, CDR2 ANQGSEA. CDR3 length: 12 residues. After removal of 4 bases from V and 5 bases from J, the junction contained 3 bases not matched to a gene. CDR3 sequence (DNA): TGCAGCGTTGGCGGGGGGTCCGAGACCCAGTACTTC. Encoded protein: CSVGGGSETQYF.

This clone has just a few counts. The V and J genes are TRBV7-2 and TRBJ2-3; 7 bases line up with TRBD1. The germline gives CDR1 SGHTA, CDR2 FQGNSA. The CDR3 contains 17 residues. V dropped 0 bases and J dropped 1; count of bases not matched to a gene: 7. The CDR3 protein is CASSLASTGKGTDTQYF. The CDR3 nucleotides read TGTGCCAGCAGCTTAGCCTCGACAGGGAAGGGCACAGATACGCAGTATTTT.

The rearrangement joins TRBV6-1 to TRBJ2-1; TRBD2 might be the D (6 bases). This CDR3 is 16 amino acids long. CDR1 MNHNS and CDR2 SASEGT come from the germline V gene. V was clipped by 1 base and J by 5 bases, with 15 bases between them. In DNA form, the CDR3 reads TGTGCCAGCAGTGAAGTTGGGCTAGCGAAAAACAATGAGCAGTTCTTC. The encoded protein is CASSEVGLAKNNEQFF.

This chain links TRBV2 with TRBJ2-7, with D perhaps given as TRBD1 or TRBD2 (5 bases each). The CDR3 is 13 amino acids. CDR1 is SNHLY, CDR2 FYNNEI, per germline. Between the trimmed V and J ends, which lost 2 bases and 4 bases, there was a span of 9 bases. CDR3 protein: CASSELGPYEQYF. DNA for the CDR3: TGTGCCAGCAGTGAACTGGGACCTTACGAGCAGTACTTC.

This chain uses TRBV29-1 with TRBJ1-4; perhaps TRBD1 as D (5 bases). The CDR3 has 13 amino acids. The germline V and J ends were trimmed by 7 bases and 4 bases, with 13 bases remaining between them. Per germline, CDR1 SQVTM and CDR2 ANQGSEA. The CDR3 nucleotides are TGCAGCGCGGGGACGGGGAATAATGAAAAACTGTTTTTT. This encodes CSAGTGNNEKLFF.

This chain joins TRBV7-9 and TRBJ1-6; D is ambiguous. This CDR3 spans 14 amino acids. Between the trimmed V and J ends, which lost 1 base and 6 bases, there was a span of 7 bases. The V gene's germline CDR1 is SEHNR and CDR2 FQNEAQ (reference sequence). Here the CDR3 reads CASSLESGNSPLHF. CDR3 coding DNA: TGTGCCAGCAGCTTAGAATCGGGTAATTCACCCCTCCACTTT.

CDR3 in DNA: TGTGCCAGCAGTTTAGCGACTAGCGGGGGAACAGATACGCAGTATTTT. Amino acid sequence: CASSLATSGGTDTQYF. The chain has TRBV27 and TRBJ2-3; TRBD2 agrees at 12 bases. Germline V lookup: CDR1 MNHEY, CDR2 SMNVEV (reference sequence). This CDR3 comprises 16 residues. The J segment lost 3 bases and the V segment lost 2 bases, leaving 3 bases of the junction unmatched.

The V gene is TRBV7-9, the J gene TRBJ2-1, with TRBD2 matching over 7 bases. The CDR3 covers 15 residues. After removal of 1 base from V and 2 bases from J, the junction contained 2 bases not matched to a gene. The germline CDR1 and CDR2 sequences are SEHNR and FQNEAQ (reference sequence). The CDR3 spells CASSLDGGAYNEQFF. The CDR3 DNA is TGTGCCAGCAGCTTAGATGGGGGGGCCTACAATGAGCAGTTCTTC.

The chain recombines TRBV5-6 with TRBJ1-6; D is possibly TRBD1 (5 bases). V lost 4 bases and J lost 5, with 16 bases in between. The V gene's germline CDR1 is SGHDT and CDR2 YYEEEE. The CDR3 has 16 residues. The CDR3 protein is CASSQAGLGDNSPLHF. In nucleotides, the CDR3 is TGTGCCAGCAGCCAGGCAGGGTTAGGGGATAATTCACCCCTCCACTTT.

The chain couples TRBV29-1 to TRBJ2-7; D gene unclear. CDR3 length: 11 amino acids. CDR1 is SQVTM and CDR2 is ANQGSEA in the germline V gene. Trimming removed 6 bases at V and 6 bases at J, with 12 bases between. The CDR3 coding sequence is TGCAGCGTCCTGAGTCCGGCCGAGCAGTACTTC. Its protein product is CSVLSPAEQYF.

The chain is built from TRBV7-2 and TRBJ1-2, with D possibly TRBD1 on 5 matching bases. Germline values: CDR1 SGHTA, CDR2 FQGNSA. V was clipped by 1 base and J by 0 bases, with 9 bases between them. CDR3 size: 15 residues. CDR3 nucleotides: TGTGCCAGCAGCTTAGGGGACCGGGCTAACTATGGCTACACCTTC. It is translated as CASSLGDRANYGYTF.

A few counts support this clone. The chain joins TRBV20-1 to TRBJ1-2, with D hard to call. V dropped 8 bases and J dropped 4 bases, with 11 bases sitting between them. The V gene's germline CDR1 is DFQATT and CDR2 SNEGSKA (reference sequence). The CDR3 is 11 residues long. CDR3 sequence (DNA): TGCAGTCTAGACGAAAGCTATGGCTACACCTTC. This encodes CSLDESYGYTF.

The chain is built from TRBV4-1 and TRBJ2-3; 9 positions agree with TRBD2. V shed 1 base and J 2 bases; nucleotides not matched to a gene: 4. CDR1 MGHRA and CDR2 YSYEKL come from the germline V gene. The CDR3 loop spans 16 amino acids. For the CDR3, the DNA is TGCGCCAGCAGCCAAGGCCAGCGGGGGGACACAGATACGCAGTATTTT. It encodes CASSQGQRGDTDTQYF.

The chain recombines TRBV2 with TRBJ2-1; no reliable D call. CDR1 is SNHLY and CDR2 is FYNNEI in the germline V gene. This CDR3 has 14 amino acids. Trimming removed 3 bases at V and 4 bases at J, with 10 bases between. CDR3 coding DNA: TGTGCCAGCAGTGACAGGAGCCCGTACAATGAGCAGTTCTTC. Protein: CASSDRSPYNEQFF. The complete variable domain, with remaining parts taken from reference TRBV2 and TRBJ2-1, reads EPEVTQTPSHQVTQMGQEVILRCVPISNHLYFYWYRQILGQKVEFLVSFYNNEISEKSEIFDDQFSVERPDGSNFTLKIRSTKLEDSAMYFCASSDRSPYNEQFFGPGTRLTVL.

The V and J genes are TRBV5-4 and TRBJ2-1; D is ambiguous. The CDR3 spans 16 residues. Trimming shortened V by 0 bases and J by 2 bases, and 12 bases separated the two germline ends. CDR1 SGHNT and CDR2 YYREEE come from the germline V gene (reference sequence). CDR3 in amino acids: CASSLDRSGAYNEQFF. DNA of the CDR3: TGTGCCAGCAGCTTGGACCGGTCAGGCGCCTACAATGAGCAGTTCTTC.